This TCR beta chain appears in the sequencing data of a study of cytomegalovirus exposure and HLA in healthy donors. As for the study in general: As an earlier analysis found, about 179 million T cells yielded fewer than 130 million unique TCR beta sequences. Study observations and caveats: Differences between HLA loci emerged in a later analysis of TCR association rates, with DRB1 most and HLA-C fewest. Compared with the roughly 670-donor mean, an Asian-associated ancestry cluster reportedly had fewer N-insertions, according to a later analysis.

Comments on this clone: The antigen is not known.

The PCR had 60 Vbeta and 13 Jbeta primers. As originally analysed: Later analysis identified some 88 million unique TCR beta chains, about 12 million shared. Generated by immunoSEQ multiplex PCR, the TCRdb table keeps only in-frame clones and is missing some. V and J calls and clone size are as listed in that table; D and trimming were resolved from the DNA. Among about 85,000 clones listed, approximately 80% were seen once. The germline V gene encodes CDR1 ENHRY and CDR2 SYGVKD. CDR3 length equals 14 residues. V was clipped by 4 bases and J by 4 bases, with 12 bases between them. The clonotype comes from a woman aged 50 to 60 in good health and CMV-seropositive. Sequences were obtained from PBMCs. This sequence joins TRBV10-3 and TRBJ2-3, with a weak D call TRBD1 (5 bases). CDR3 nucleotide sequence: TGTGCCATCAGTGGATTAGGGGCCTCAGATACGCAGTATTTT. It yields the protein CAISGLGASDTQYF.